The next 16 T cell receptor beta chains were all read from a single sample in a study of blood T cell repertoires in COVID-19 (dated by TCRdb to 2019 to 2021). Library construction relied on the immunoSEQ multiplex PCR assay. TCRdb holds this immuneACCESS table with in-frame rearrangements only. Some clones are missing; in checked studies, unresolved V genes explain under half, and the rest has no known cause. This sample has over 250,000 clones in its table, and less than 90% of those were observed once. Clones ranked in the top ten supply 3% of the sample. The sequenced sample was PBMCs or T cells enriched from blood (not recorded which). The receptor source for this set is a woman aged 50 to 60 who had recovered from COVID-19.

This chain joins TRBV7-9 and TRBJ1-5; 9 nucleotides line up with TRBD1. CDR1 is SEHNR and CDR2 is FQNEAQ in the germline V gene (reference sequence). The V segment lost 4 bases and the J segment 6 bases; nucleotides outside the gene matches: 7. The CDR3 extends over 15 amino acids. CDR3 in amino acids: CASSSGQGSGQPQHF. CDR3 nucleotides: TGTGCCAGCAGCTCAGGACAGGGGTCCGGTCAGCCCCAGCATTTT.

A few counts support this clone. The J gene is TRBJ1-6, the V gene TRBV5-5; no clear D gene. Trimming removed 4 bases from V and 8 bases from J, with 16 bases in between. The CDR3 contains 15 residues. Germline assignment: CDR1 SGHKS and CDR2 YYEKEE (reference sequence). The CDR3 protein is CASSPRQVMDSPLHF. Here the CDR3 DNA reads TGTGCCAGCAGCCCCCGGCAGGTCATGGATTCACCCCTCCACTTT.

This chain joins TRBV6-5 and TRBJ1-4; possible D gene TRBD1, 5 bases. Germline V CDR1 and CDR2: MNHEY, SVGAGI. V dropped 1 base and J dropped 6 bases, with 9 bases sitting between them. This CDR3 has 14 residues. The CDR3 protein is CASSYFVRDEKLFF. DNA for the CDR3: TGTGCCAGCAGTTACTTTGTCAGGGATGAAAAACTGTTTTTT.

This rearrangement joins TRBV7-9 to TRBJ2-1, with 7 nucleotides matching TRBD1. The CDR3 length is 15 residues. V dropped 0 bases and J dropped 8; count of bases not matched to a gene: 7. Germline V gene sequence: CDR1 SEHNR, CDR2 FQNEAQ (reference sequence). This CDR3 is CASSLAGTAGDEQFF. The CDR3 nucleotides read TGTGCCAGCAGCTTAGCGGGGACAGCCGGGGATGAGCAGTTCTTC.

The chain employs TRBV5-4 and TRBJ2-1, with D maybe TRBD2 (6 bases). Germline CDR1 reads SGHNT; CDR2 reads YYREEE (reference sequence). Trimming left V 0 bases short and J 7 bases short, with 8 bases between. The CDR3 has 13 amino acids. CDR3 DNA sequence: TGTGCCAGCAGCTTGGAAAGCGGGAATGAGCAGTTCTTC. This encodes CASSLESGNEQFF.

V gene TRBV7-2 combines with J gene TRBJ2-1; D possibly corresponds to TRBD2 (6 bases). The length of the CDR3 is 14 residues. Trimming left V 4 bases short and J 3 bases short, with 10 bases between. Germline loops: CDR1 SGHTA, CDR2 FQGNSA. This chain's CDR3 is CASSSPDYYNEQFF. The CDR3 DNA is TGTGCCAGCAGCTCACCGGACTACTACAATGAGCAGTTCTTC.

The chain joins TRBV9 to TRBJ1-3, with a possible D match to TRBD1 (5 bases). Germline loops: CDR1 SGDLS, CDR2 YYNGEE. V was pared by 2 bases and J by 7 bases, with 10 bases between. The CDR3 runs to 13 residues. In DNA, the CDR3 is TGTGCCAGCAGCGTGGGACTGAAGAACACCATATATTTT. Its protein product is CASSVGLKNTIYF.

DNA for the CDR3: TGTGCCTGGAAGAGGGCGAATCAGCCCCAGCATTTT. Translated: CAWKRANQPQHF. This chain joins TRBV30 and TRBJ1-5; D call uncertain. Germline CDR1 is GTSNPN and CDR2 is SVGIG (reference sequence). The CDR3 runs to 12 residues. The V and J ends lost 4 bases and 4 bases respectively, with 8 bases between them.

The chain employs TRBV6-4 and TRBJ2-3, with 7 bases aligning to TRBD2. This CDR3 region has 16 residues. The J segment lost 1 base and the V segment lost 3 bases, leaving 7 bases of the junction unmatched. Germline assignment: CDR1 MRHNA and CDR2 SNTAGT. CDR3 bases: TGTGCCAGCAGTGAAGAAGCGGGAAAGGGCACAGATACGCAGTATTTT. Amino acids: CASSEEAGKGTDTQYF.

As DNA, the CDR3 is TGCGCCAGCAGCCAAGATAGGGCGGGCGTACCTACCTACGAGCAGTACTTC. This codes for CASSQDRAGVPTYEQYF. This chain connects TRBV4-3 to TRBJ2-7; tentative D call: TRBD2 (5 bases). Germline V gene sequence: CDR1 LGHNA, CDR2 YSLEER. The CDR3 extends over 17 amino acids. The ends were cut back, 0 bases at V and 2 bases at J, with 17 bases in the middle.

CDR3 sequence (DNA): TGTGCCAGCAGCTACCGGGACAGCGACTACGAGCAGTACTTC. Translation: CASSYRDSDYEQYF. V is TRBV7-2 and J is TRBJ2-7, with 7 bases lining up with TRBD1. V lost 4 bases, J lost 3 bases, and 6 bases stayed unmatched. Germline assignment: CDR1 SGHTA and CDR2 FQGNSA. This CDR3 has 14 amino acids.

A single count supports this clone. V usage is TRBV27 and J usage is TRBJ2-7; tentative D call: TRBD2 (6 bases). Germline V gene sequence: CDR1 MNHEY, CDR2 SMNVEV (reference sequence). V lost 4 bases to trimming and J lost 0 bases, with 16 bases between them. This CDR3 comprises 16 residues. The CDR3 DNA is TGTGCCAGCAGTTGGGGGAGAAGCGGGCCCTCCTACGAGCAGTACTTC. Protein product: CASSWGRSGPSYEQYF.

The chain carries TRBV28 and TRBJ1-4; the D gene is possibly TRBD1 (5 bases). V was shortened by 8 bases and J by 8 bases, with 18 bases between the two germline ends. Germline CDR1 MDHEN, CDR2 SYDVKM. The CDR3 extends over 14 amino acids. The CDR3 here is CASGGGLIKEKLFF. In DNA, the CDR3 is TGTGCCAGCGGGGGTGGACTAATAAAGGAAAAACTGTTTTTT. Combining the CDR3 with reference TRBV28 and TRBJ1-4 gives the whole variable domain DVKVTQSSRYLVKRTGEKVFLECVQDMDHENMFWYRQDPGLGLRLIYFSYDVKMKEKGDIPEGYSVSREKKERFSLILESASTNQTSMYLCASGGGLIKEKLFFGSGTQLSVL.

This clone was detected only once. The rearrangement links TRBV6-2 or TRBV6-3 to TRBJ1-5, with no clear D. This CDR3 has 14 residues. Trimming took 1 base from V and 3 from J, leaving 7 bases between them. The germline gives CDR1 MNHEY, CDR2 SVGEGT. CDR3 protein: CASSYLQYNQPQHF. DNA for the CDR3: TGTGCCAGCAGTTACTTGCAGTACAATCAGCCCCAGCATTTT.

The gene calls are TRBV6-5 and TRBJ1-1; D is ambiguous. Trimming stripped 4 bases from V and 4 bases from J, with 7 bases between. CDR3 length: 12 residues. CDR1 and CDR2 (germline): MNHEY, SVGAGI. The CDR3, as DNA: TGTGCCAGCAGTTTGGCGGGCACTGAAGCTTTCTTT. Translation: CASSLAGTEAFF.

The chain couples TRBV2 to TRBJ2-7; 10 positions match TRBD2. CDR1 is SNHLY, CDR2 FYNNEI, per germline. Trimming at V came to 4 bases and at J to 4 bases, leaving 7 bases not matched to a gene. The CDR3 length is 15 residues. CDR3 sequence: CASSGRLAGVYEQYF. The CDR3 DNA is TGTGCCAGCAGTGGGAGGCTAGCGGGAGTATACGAGCAGTACTTC.